These T cell receptor beta chains were read from a single sample in a study of early T cells in non-severe SARS-CoV-2 infection. TCRdb itself ran the 5' RACE reads through MiXCR, one entry per CDR3 protein. This sample has about 100,000 distinct CDR3 sequences, with approximately 13% found just once. The sequenced sample consisted of whole blood. The receptors here all came from an adult who was a healthcare worker with PCR-confirmed SARS-CoV-2 infection or an uninfected control (not recorded which). Both conserved end residues are part of each CDR3. The D gene is left open where the match is weak. Part of the rows lack a size; the others show once, few, many or a class for expanded clones.

d_call: NA
j_call: TRBJ1-5
clone_size: many
v_call: TRBV6-5
cdr3_aa: CASSQQGGGDQPQHF
cdr3_nt: TGTGCCAGCAGTCAACAGGGAGGAGGGGATCAGCCCCAGCATTTT

d_call: NA
j_call: TRBJ1-6
clone_size: NA
v_call: TRBV9
cdr3_aa: CASSAGDHYNSPLHF
cdr3_nt: TGTGCCAGCAGCGCCGGGGACCATTATAATTCACCCCTCCACTTT

d_call: TRBD1
j_call: TRBJ1-1
clone_size: many
v_call: TRBV11-2
cdr3_aa: CASSSKGASRTRNTEAFF
cdr3_nt: TGTGCCAGCAGCTCGAAGGGGGCCTCTCGTACTCGGAACACTGAAGCTTTCTTT

d_call: TRBD2
j_call: TRBJ2-3
clone_size: NA
v_call: TRBV15
cdr3_aa: CATSRGSGATISTDTQYF
cdr3_nt: TGTGCCACCAGCAGAGGTAGCGGGGCAACCATTAGCACAGATACGCAGTATTTT

d_call: NA
j_call: TRBJ2-2
clone_size: NA
v_call: TRBV6-2/TRBV6-3
cdr3_aa: CASSRPTTVNTGELFF
cdr3_nt: TGTGCCAGCAGTCGACCAACGACAGTGAACACCGGGGAGCTGTTTTTT

d_call: TRBD1
j_call: TRBJ1-2
clone_size: few
v_call: TRBV29-1
cdr3_aa: CSVEYRGSYTF
cdr3_nt: TGCAGCGTTGAATACAGGGGGAGCTACACCTTC

d_call: NA
j_call: TRBJ2-7
clone_size: many
v_call: TRBV28
cdr3_aa: CASSPGHGQYF
cdr3_nt: TGTGCCAGCAGCCCCGGACACGGGCAGTACTTC

d_call: NA
j_call: TRBJ2-1
clone_size: NA
v_call: TRBV29-1
cdr3_aa: CSVAGFGEQFF
cdr3_nt: TGCAGCGTTGCAGGGTTTGGTGAGCAGTTCTTC

d_call: NA
j_call: TRBJ2-7
clone_size: few
v_call: TRBV11-3
cdr3_aa: CASSPNYEQYF
cdr3_nt: TGTGCCAGCAGCCCCAACTACGAGCAGTACTTC

d_call: TRBD1
j_call: TRBJ1-4
clone_size: many
v_call: TRBV4-2
cdr3_aa: CASSLETGGGEKLFF
cdr3_nt: TGTGCCAGCAGCCTAGAGACAGGGGGGGGTGAAAAACTGTTTTTT

d_call: TRBD1
j_call: TRBJ1-5
clone_size: NA
v_call: TRBV20-1
cdr3_aa: CSARPRQGDQPQHF
cdr3_nt: TGCAGTGCTAGACCTCGACAGGGGGATCAGCCCCAGCATTTT

d_call: NA
j_call: TRBJ2-2
clone_size: few
v_call: TRBV4-1
cdr3_aa: CASSQDPVVTGELFF
cdr3_nt: TGCGCCAGCAGCCAAGATCCAGTGGTTACCGGGGAGCTGTTTTTT

d_call: TRBD2
j_call: TRBJ2-1
clone_size: many
v_call: TRBV28
cdr3_aa: CASSTLAGGGIDDEQFF
cdr3_nt: TGTGCCAGCAGTACCCTAGCGGGGGGTGGGATTGACGATGAGCAGTTCTTC

d_call: TRBD2
j_call: TRBJ2-7
clone_size: many
v_call: TRBV28
cdr3_aa: CASSSPSGGVSYEQYF
cdr3_nt: TGTGCCAGCAGCTCTCCGAGCGGGGGGGTATCCTACGAGCAGTACTTC

d_call: TRBD2
j_call: TRBJ2-3
clone_size: many
v_call: TRBV29-1
cdr3_aa: CSVSGTSGGQKGSTDTQYF
cdr3_nt: TGCAGCGTTTCCGGGACTAGCGGGGGCCAGAAAGGGAGCACAGATACGCAGTATTTT

d_call: TRBD1
j_call: TRBJ1-2
clone_size: few
v_call: TRBV20-1
cdr3_aa: CRPAPGGAQYGYTF
cdr3_nt: TGCAGACCGGCCCCAGGGGGCGCTCAGTATGGCTACACCTTC

d_call: TRBD1
j_call: TRBJ1-5
clone_size: NA
v_call: TRBV6-2/TRBV6-3
cdr3_aa: CASSTKDRGRNQPQHF
cdr3_nt: TGTGCCAGCAGTACCAAGGACAGGGGCCGCAATCAGCCCCAGCATTTT

d_call: TRBD1
j_call: TRBJ1-4
clone_size: NA
v_call: TRBV6-5
cdr3_aa: CASKRDRGEKLFF
cdr3_nt: TGTGCCAGCAAGAGGGACAGGGGAGAAAAACTGTTTTTT

d_call: NA
j_call: TRBJ1-2
clone_size: many
v_call: TRBV5-1
cdr3_aa: CASSPGEVRGYTF
cdr3_nt: TGCGCCAGCAGCCCAGGGGAGGTCCGTGGCTACACCTTC

d_call: TRBD2
j_call: TRBJ2-1
clone_size: many
v_call: TRBV5-1
cdr3_aa: CASSLRTSGGNEQFF
cdr3_nt: TGCGCCAGCAGCTTGCGGACTAGCGGGGGGAATGAGCAGTTCTTC

d_call: NA
j_call: TRBJ2-1
clone_size: NA
v_call: TRBV5-1
cdr3_aa: CASSLVASSHEQFF
cdr3_nt: TGCGCCAGCAGCTTGGTGGCTAGCTCCCATGAGCAGTTCTTC

d_call: TRBD1
j_call: TRBJ2-4
clone_size: few
v_call: TRBV5-1
cdr3_aa: CASSSWTGRDIQYF
cdr3_nt: TGCGCCAGCAGCTCCTGGACAGGGCGCGACATTCAGTACTTC

d_call: TRBD1
j_call: TRBJ1-1
clone_size: many
v_call: TRBV29-1
cdr3_aa: CSVRDRVPNTEAFF
cdr3_nt: TGCAGCGTGCGAGACAGGGTCCCGAACACTGAAGCTTTCTTT

d_call: NA
j_call: TRBJ1-6
clone_size: few
v_call: TRBV4-1
cdr3_aa: CASSQPRSGANSPLHF
cdr3_nt: TGCGCCAGCAGCCAGCCCCGTTCAGGGGCTAATTCACCCCTCCACTTT

d_call: TRBD2
j_call: TRBJ2-3
clone_size: many
v_call: TRBV10-2
cdr3_aa: CASAGWGGQYF
cdr3_nt: TGCGCCAGCGCCGGCTGGGGGGGGCAGTATTTT

d_call: TRBD2
j_call: TRBJ2-2
clone_size: many
v_call: TRBV5-1
cdr3_aa: CASSLVLAGSGELFF
cdr3_nt: TGCGCCAGCAGCTTGGTTCTAGCGGGGTCCGGGGAGCTGTTTTTT

d_call: NA
j_call: TRBJ2-7
clone_size: few
v_call: TRBV11-2
cdr3_aa: CASSRGGTGFHEQYF
cdr3_nt: TGTGCCAGCAGCCGTGGAGGCACAGGTTTTCACGAGCAGTACTTC

d_call: NA
j_call: TRBJ1-4
clone_size: many
v_call: TRBV28
cdr3_aa: CASSPGGSEDEKLFF
cdr3_nt: TGTGCCAGCAGTCCCGGGGGGAGTGAGGATGAAAAACTGTTTTTT

d_call: TRBD2
j_call: TRBJ2-3
clone_size: many
v_call: TRBV4-2
cdr3_aa: CASSQVEAGGSDTQYF
cdr3_nt: TGTGCCAGCAGCCAAGTCGAAGCGGGGGGCTCAGATACGCAGTATTTT

d_call: NA
j_call: TRBJ2-7
clone_size: many
v_call: TRBV11-2
cdr3_aa: CASSLLDDSSYEQYF
cdr3_nt: TGTGCCAGCAGCTTATTGGACGACTCGTCCTACGAGCAGTACTTC

d_call: NA
j_call: TRBJ1-5
clone_size: few
v_call: TRBV6-5
cdr3_aa: CASSGGAGRNQPQHF
cdr3_nt: TGTGCCAGCAGTGGTGGGGCAGGGAGAAATCAGCCCCAGCATTTT

d_call: NA
j_call: TRBJ1-5
clone_size: many
v_call: TRBV28
cdr3_aa: CASSEARVFQPQHF
cdr3_nt: TGTGCCAGCAGTGAGGCGCGGGTCTTTCAGCCCCAGCATTTT

d_call: TRBD1
j_call: TRBJ2-1
clone_size: many
v_call: TRBV20-1
cdr3_aa: CSAPLRQGRNEQFF
cdr3_nt: TGCAGTGCTCCCCTCCGACAGGGGCGAAATGAGCAGTTCTTC

d_call: NA
j_call: TRBJ2-6
clone_size: few
v_call: TRBV6-2/TRBV6-3
cdr3_aa: CASRRDTTISGANVLTF
cdr3_nt: TGTGCCAGCAGACGGGACACGACGATCTCTGGGGCCAACGTCCTGACTTTC

d_call: TRBD1
j_call: TRBJ1-2
clone_size: many
v_call: TRBV6-5
cdr3_aa: CASSRRSTGELPYGYTF
cdr3_nt: TGTGCCAGCAGCCGACGTTCGACAGGGGAATTGCCCTATGGCTACACCTTC

d_call: NA
j_call: TRBJ2-7
clone_size: few
v_call: TRBV28
cdr3_aa: CASSLTGSEQYF
cdr3_nt: TGTGCCAGCAGTTTAACTGGTAGCGAGCAGTACTTC

d_call: NA
j_call: TRBJ2-3
clone_size: NA
v_call: TRBV2
cdr3_aa: CASPPWLDTDTQYF
cdr3_nt: TGTGCCAGCCCCCCTTGGTTGGACACAGATACGCAGTATTTT

d_call: NA
j_call: TRBJ1-5
clone_size: NA
v_call: TRBV6-5
cdr3_aa: CASSRQVNQPQHF
cdr3_nt: TGTGCCAGCAGTAGACAGGTCAATCAGCCCCAGCATTTT